Below, 2 T cell receptor beta chains from the same sample are listed, as sequenced in a study of T cells in Graves' hyperthyroidism and ophthalmopathy. Researchers amplified the TCR beta CDR3 regions from RNA transcripts. Primed by the HTBI set, a first-round RT-PCR was run on the TCR CDR3. Each CDR3 protein gets one entry after TCRdb re-called the multiplex PCR reads with MiXCR. The table shows some 500,000 distinct CDR3 sequences, with approximately 15% occurring only once. The sequenced material came from blood. Receptor source: a woman in her late teens or twenties with Graves' hyperthyroidism.

The chain recombines TRBV7-9 with TRBJ2-7; D tentatively reads TRBD1 or TRBD2 (5 bases each). CDR1 and CDR2 (germline): SEHNR, FQNEAQ (reference sequence). The CDR3 consists of 12 residues. Trimming left V 6 bases short and J 5 bases short, with 11 bases between. CDR3 sequence reads: CASSAGTHEQYF. As DNA, the CDR3 is TGTGCCAGCAGTGCCGGGACCCACGAGCAGTACTTC.

In this sample, this clonotype turned up a few times. The chain uses TRBV19 and TRBJ1-1; no firm D call. The CDR3 runs to 13 residues. Germline assignment: CDR1 LNHDA and CDR2 SQIVND (reference sequence). Trimming stripped 4 bases from V and 11 bases from J, with 17 bases between. Here the CDR3 DNA reads TGTGCCAGTAGTAAATGGGAAGGCAGCAGTGCTTTCTTT. Protein sequence: CASSKWEGSSAFF.